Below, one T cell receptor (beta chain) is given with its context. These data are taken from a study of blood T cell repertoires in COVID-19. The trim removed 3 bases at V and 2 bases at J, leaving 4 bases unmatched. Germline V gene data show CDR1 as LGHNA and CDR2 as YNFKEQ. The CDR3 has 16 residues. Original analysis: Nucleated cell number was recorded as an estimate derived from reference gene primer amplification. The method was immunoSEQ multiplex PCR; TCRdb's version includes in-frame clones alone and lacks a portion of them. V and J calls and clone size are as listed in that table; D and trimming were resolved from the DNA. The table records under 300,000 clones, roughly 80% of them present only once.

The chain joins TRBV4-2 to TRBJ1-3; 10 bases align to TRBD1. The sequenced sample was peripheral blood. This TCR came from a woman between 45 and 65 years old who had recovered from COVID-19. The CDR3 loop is CASSQAGTGAGNTIYF. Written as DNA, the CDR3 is TGTGCCAGCAGCCAGGCCGGGACAGGGGCTGGAAACACCATATATTTT.